The rows below give T cell receptor beta chains drawn from one sample of a study of blood T cell repertoires in COVID-19. Only in-frame clones appear in the TCRdb table, and some are missing; sequencing was by immunoSEQ multiplex PCR. The sample yields roughly 280,000 clones, roughly 89% seen once. The sample consisted of peripheral blood. These receptors all come from a man aged 45-60 years with acute or convalescent COVID-19. Each CDR3 is given with its conserved first and last residue. The D gene is left open where the match is weak. Part of the rows lack a size; the others show once, few, many or a class for expanded clones.

CDR3nt: TGTGCCAGCAGCTTGGGACAGTTCAATCAGCCCCAGCATTTT
CDR3aa: CASSLGQFNQPQHF
d_gene: TRBD1
v_gene: TRBV11-2
abundance: many
j_gene: TRBJ1-5

CDR3nt: TGTGCCAGCAGCCATCCCGGGGGGCAGGGCGGGGAGCTGTTTTTT
CDR3aa: CASSHPGGQGGELFF
d_gene: .
v_gene: TRBV5-4
abundance: .
j_gene: TRBJ2-2

CDR3nt: TGTGCCAGCAGTGAAGGTGGGGACTGGGAGCTGTTTTTT
CDR3aa: CASSEGGDWELFF
d_gene: .
v_gene: TRBV25-1
abundance: .
j_gene: TRBJ2-2

CDR3nt: TGTGCCAGCAGTTTTAGTAATTCACCCCTCCACTTT
CDR3aa: CASSFSNSPLHF
d_gene: .
v_gene: TRBV12-3/TRBV12-4
abundance: .
j_gene: TRBJ1-6

CDR3nt: TGTGCCAGCAGTGATAAAGGCGGCAATGAGCAGTTCTTC
CDR3aa: CASSDKGGNEQFF
d_gene: .
v_gene: TRBV2
abundance: .
j_gene: TRBJ2-1

CDR3nt: TGTGCCAGCAAGGAGGAGGGTGCGGCTTTCTTT
CDR3aa: CASKEEGAAFF
d_gene: .
v_gene: TRBV2
abundance: .
j_gene: TRBJ1-1

CDR3nt: TGTGCCAGCAGCTTAGTTAGCCAGCCCAATGAGCAGTTCTTC
CDR3aa: CASSLVSQPNEQFF
d_gene: .
v_gene: TRBV7-9
abundance: .
j_gene: TRBJ2-1

CDR3nt: TGTGCCAGCAGCCCGCGCCGGGACAGGGGGCGGTGGGGTGAAGCTTTCTTT
CDR3aa: CASSPRRDRGRWGEAFF
d_gene: TRBD1
v_gene: TRBV7-9
abundance: .
j_gene: TRBJ1-1

CDR3nt: TGTGCCATCAGTGAGGGGGGGGTTTCCGAAGATACGCAGTATTTT
CDR3aa: CAISEGGVSEDTQYF
d_gene: TRBD2
v_gene: TRBV10-3
abundance: .
j_gene: TRBJ2-3

CDR3nt: TGTGCCAGCAGGTGGGACAACCAAGAGACCCAGTACTTC
CDR3aa: CASRWDNQETQYF
d_gene: .
v_gene: TRBV2
abundance: .
j_gene: TRBJ2-5

CDR3nt: TGTGCCAGCAGGTTCGCAGGGGGCAGCGGGGAGCTGTTTTTT
CDR3aa: CASRFAGGSGELFF
d_gene: TRBD1
v_gene: TRBV6-5
abundance: .
j_gene: TRBJ2-2

CDR3nt: TGTGCCAGCAGCGCGACTGATTGGGACAGTAAGCCCCTCCACTTT
CDR3aa: CASSATDWDSKPLHF
d_gene: TRBD1
v_gene: TRBV7-9
abundance: few
j_gene: TRBJ1-6

CDR3nt: TGTGCCAGCAGCTTAAACGGACTAGGGACAGAGACCCAGTACTTC
CDR3aa: CASSLNGLGTETQYF
d_gene: TRBD2
v_gene: TRBV7-3
abundance: .
j_gene: TRBJ2-5

CDR3nt: TGTGCCAGCAGCTCTAGCAATAAGGGGACAGGCGGTGGCTACACCTTC
CDR3aa: CASSSSNKGTGGGYTF
d_gene: TRBD1
v_gene: TRBV9
abundance: once
j_gene: TRBJ1-2

CDR3nt: TGTGCCAGCAGCTTCATGGCAGCCGGGGAGCTGTTTTTT
CDR3aa: CASSFMAAGELFF
d_gene: .
v_gene: TRBV11-3
abundance: once
j_gene: TRBJ2-2

CDR3nt: TGCGCCAGCAGCTTGGGGGGGCCCTCCGGAGGACAAAAACTGTTTTTT
CDR3aa: CASSLGGPSGGQKLFF
d_gene: .
v_gene: TRBV5-1
abundance: .
j_gene: TRBJ1-4

CDR3nt: TGTGCCAGCAGCCAAACCGGAGGGATGGGCTACGAGCAGTACTTC
CDR3aa: CASSQTGGMGYEQYF
d_gene: .
v_gene: TRBV3-1/TRBV3-2
abundance: .
j_gene: TRBJ2-7

CDR3nt: TGTGCCAGCAGCTTAAGACACCTTCAAGAGACCCAGTACTTC
CDR3aa: CASSLRHLQETQYF
d_gene: .
v_gene: TRBV7-6
abundance: .
j_gene: TRBJ2-5

CDR3nt: TGTGCCAGCAGCTTAGCGCGAAGAAGTGAGACCCAGTACTTC
CDR3aa: CASSLARRSETQYF
d_gene: .
v_gene: TRBV11-1
abundance: .
j_gene: TRBJ2-5

CDR3nt: TGTGCCTGGAGTACTGCCACAGGGGGCCATCGTCCCCTCCACTTT
CDR3aa: CAWSTATGGHRPLHF
d_gene: TRBD1
v_gene: TRBV30
abundance: .
j_gene: TRBJ1-6

CDR3nt: TGTGCCAGCTCACCACCCTCTCTAAACAGGGGTGGGGAGACCCAGTACTTC
CDR3aa: CASSPPSLNRGGETQYF
d_gene: TRBD1
v_gene: TRBV18
abundance: .
j_gene: TRBJ2-5

CDR3nt: TGTGCCAGCTCACCACGGGCCAGCACAGATACGCAGTATTTT
CDR3aa: CASSPRASTDTQYF
d_gene: .
v_gene: TRBV18
abundance: .
j_gene: TRBJ2-3

CDR3nt: TGTGCCAGCAGCTGGAGGGGACACACCGGGGAGCTGTTTTTT
CDR3aa: CASSWRGHTGELFF
d_gene: .
v_gene: TRBV7-3
abundance: once
j_gene: TRBJ2-2

CDR3nt: TGTGCCATCAGGGACAGGGAACAAAACATTCAGTACTTC
CDR3aa: CAIRDREQNIQYF
d_gene: TRBD1
v_gene: TRBV10-3
abundance: .
j_gene: TRBJ2-4

CDR3nt: TGTGCCAGTACCCCCGGGACAGGAGGAAACACCATATATTTT
CDR3aa: CASTPGTGGNTIYF
d_gene: TRBD1
v_gene: TRBV7-9
abundance: .
j_gene: TRBJ1-3

CDR3nt: TGTGCCAGCAGCTTGGCCGTGGGGCCCGGGGAGCTGTTTTTT
CDR3aa: CASSLAVGPGELFF
d_gene: .
v_gene: TRBV5-6
abundance: .
j_gene: TRBJ2-2

CDR3nt: TGTGCCAGCTCACCACCAATCCAGTCGATCTATGGCTACACCTTC
CDR3aa: CASSPPIQSIYGYTF
d_gene: .
v_gene: TRBV18
abundance: .
j_gene: TRBJ1-2

CDR3nt: TGTGCCAGCAGCAAGGGACAGGGAACTTTCTACGAGCAGTACTTC
CDR3aa: CASSKGQGTFYEQYF
d_gene: TRBD1
v_gene: TRBV5-4
abundance: .
j_gene: TRBJ2-7

CDR3nt: TGTGCCAGCAGACAGGGCCCCTACGAGCAGTACTTC
CDR3aa: CASRQGPYEQYF
d_gene: .
v_gene: TRBV6-5
abundance: .
j_gene: TRBJ2-7

CDR3nt: TGTGCCTGGAGTCCGGACAGCCGTTACGAGACCCAGTACTTC
CDR3aa: CAWSPDSRYETQYF
d_gene: .
v_gene: TRBV30
abundance: .
j_gene: TRBJ2-5

CDR3nt: TGTGCCAGCAGCCAAGTGAGCGGGGGGAACCTCTACAATGAGCAGTTCTTC
CDR3aa: CASSQVSGGNLYNEQFF
d_gene: TRBD2
v_gene: TRBV4-2
abundance: .
j_gene: TRBJ2-1

CDR3nt: TGCGCCAGCAGCTTACCAGGGCCCTACGAGCAGTACTTC
CDR3aa: CASSLPGPYEQYF
d_gene: .
v_gene: TRBV5-1
abundance: few
j_gene: TRBJ2-7

CDR3nt: TGTGCCAGCAGCCCGGGGGGGTCCGAGACCGGGGAGCTGTTTTTT
CDR3aa: CASSPGGSETGELFF
d_gene: TRBD2
v_gene: TRBV7-3
abundance: .
j_gene: TRBJ2-2

CDR3nt: TGTGCCAGCAGCCGGGGCAGGTACAATGAGCAGTTCTTC
CDR3aa: CASSRGRYNEQFF
d_gene: .
v_gene: TRBV3-1/TRBV3-2
abundance: .
j_gene: TRBJ2-1

CDR3nt: TGCGCCAGCAGCCTGACAGGGGAGGGGGAGCTGTTTTTT
CDR3aa: CASSLTGEGELFF
d_gene: TRBD1
v_gene: TRBV5-1
abundance: once
j_gene: TRBJ2-2

CDR3nt: TGTGCCAGCAGAGCCGGGACAGGGTATACCGGGGAGCTGTTTTTT
CDR3aa: CASRAGTGYTGELFF
d_gene: TRBD1
v_gene: TRBV6-5
abundance: .
j_gene: TRBJ2-2

CDR3nt: TGCGCCAGCAGCCAACATCCGGGGGGATACACTGAAGCTTTCTTT
CDR3aa: CASSQHPGGYTEAFF
d_gene: .
v_gene: TRBV4-1
abundance: .
j_gene: TRBJ1-1

CDR3nt: TGTGCCAGCAGCCACGGGGACAGGGGCGATGCGGCACTGTTTTTT
CDR3aa: CASSHGDRGDAALFF
d_gene: TRBD1
v_gene: TRBV3-1/TRBV3-2
abundance: .
j_gene: TRBJ1-4

CDR3nt: TGTGCCAGCAGGCGACAGGGTGGAAACACCATATATTTT
CDR3aa: CASRRQGGNTIYF
d_gene: TRBD1
v_gene: TRBV7-3
abundance: .
j_gene: TRBJ1-3

CDR3nt: TGTGCCAGCAGCCCCCGGAGTGGCCCTGAAGCTTTCTTT
CDR3aa: CASSPRSGPEAFF
d_gene: .
v_gene: TRBV16
abundance: .
j_gene: TRBJ1-1

CDR3nt: TGCGCCAGCATTAAGGAGGACAGATGGGGCTTGGCAACTAATGAAAAACTGTTTTTT
CDR3aa: CASIKEDRWGLATNEKLFF
d_gene: .
v_gene: TRBV10-1
abundance: once
j_gene: TRBJ1-4

CDR3nt: TGTGCCAGCAGGGGCGGGACAGGGGATAACTATGGCTACACCTTC
CDR3aa: CASRGGTGDNYGYTF
d_gene: TRBD1
v_gene: TRBV6-5
abundance: .
j_gene: TRBJ1-2

CDR3nt: TGTGCCATCAGCAGGGACAGCTACACAGATACGCAGTATTTT
CDR3aa: CAISRDSYTDTQYF
d_gene: TRBD1
v_gene: TRBV10-3
abundance: .
j_gene: TRBJ2-3

CDR3nt: TGCGCCAGCAGCTTGGTTGGCGGGGGGACACAAGAGACCCAGTACTTC
CDR3aa: CASSLVGGGTQETQYF
d_gene: TRBD2
v_gene: TRBV5-1
abundance: .
j_gene: TRBJ2-5

CDR3nt: TGTGCCAGCAGCTCACAGGGTGTCGCTAACTATGGCTACACCTTC
CDR3aa: CASSSQGVANYGYTF
d_gene: .
v_gene: TRBV5-5
abundance: .
j_gene: TRBJ1-2

CDR3nt: TGTGCCAGTATTGGGGACAGGGCCCACCGATCGGGCTATGGCTACACCTTC
CDR3aa: CASIGDRAHRSGYGYTF
d_gene: TRBD1
v_gene: TRBV19
abundance: .
j_gene: TRBJ1-2

CDR3nt: TGTGCCATCGGCAAAACAGGGGACTACGAGCAGTACTTC
CDR3aa: CAIGKTGDYEQYF
d_gene: TRBD1
v_gene: TRBV10-3
abundance: .
j_gene: TRBJ2-7

CDR3nt: TGTGCCAGCAGCCAAGGGGCACACTCTGGGGCCAACGTCCTGACTTTC
CDR3aa: CASSQGAHSGANVLTF
d_gene: .
v_gene: TRBV3-1/TRBV3-2
abundance: .
j_gene: TRBJ2-6

CDR3nt: TGTGCCAGCAGCCCAGGGGATCCCACAGATACGCAGTATTTT
CDR3aa: CASSPGDPTDTQYF
d_gene: .
v_gene: TRBV7-9
abundance: .
j_gene: TRBJ2-3

CDR3nt: TGTGCCAGCAGCTTAGGCCGCACAGGACAAGAAGCTTTCTTT
CDR3aa: CASSLGRTGQEAFF
d_gene: .
v_gene: TRBV13
abundance: .
j_gene: TRBJ1-1

CDR3nt: TGCGCCAGCAGCCCGACAGGGTTTGACCAAGAGACCCAGTACTTC
CDR3aa: CASSPTGFDQETQYF
d_gene: TRBD1
v_gene: TRBV5-1
abundance: .
j_gene: TRBJ2-5

CDR3nt: TGCGCCAGCAGCCAGGGGGGGGAAAAACTGTTTTTT
CDR3aa: CASSQGGEKLFF
d_gene: .
v_gene: TRBV4-1
abundance: .
j_gene: TRBJ1-4

CDR3nt: TGCGCCAGCAGCCAAATAACAGGGGACGTAGGTTCACCCCTCCACTTT
CDR3aa: CASSQITGDVGSPLHF
d_gene: TRBD1
v_gene: TRBV5-1
abundance: once
j_gene: TRBJ1-6

CDR3nt: TGTGCCATCAGTGAGTCACGGGTTAATGAAAAACTGTTTTTT
CDR3aa: CAISESRVNEKLFF
d_gene: .
v_gene: TRBV10-3
abundance: few
j_gene: TRBJ1-4

CDR3nt: TGTGCCATCAGTGACGGGCAGCGGGGGGGATACAATGAGCAGTTCTTC
CDR3aa: CAISDGQRGGYNEQFF
d_gene: TRBD2
v_gene: TRBV10-3
abundance: .
j_gene: TRBJ2-1

CDR3nt: TGCGCCAGCAGCGCCGGGACTAGCGGGGGCCACGAGCAGTACTTC
CDR3aa: CASSAGTSGGHEQYF
d_gene: TRBD2
v_gene: TRBV5-1
abundance: few
j_gene: TRBJ2-7

CDR3nt: TGCGCCAGCAGCCAAGAAATCCCGGTTGAAGCTTTCTTT
CDR3aa: CASSQEIPVEAFF
d_gene: .
v_gene: TRBV4-1
abundance: .
j_gene: TRBJ1-1

CDR3nt: TGTGCCAGCAGTAGAGCAGGGGACACTGAAGCTTTCTTT
CDR3aa: CASSRAGDTEAFF
d_gene: .
v_gene: TRBV2
abundance: .
j_gene: TRBJ1-1

CDR3nt: TGTGCCAGCAGTCTCGGACAGGATAATTCACCCCTCCACTTT
CDR3aa: CASSLGQDNSPLHF
d_gene: TRBD1
v_gene: TRBV6-5
abundance: .
j_gene: TRBJ1-6

CDR3nt: TGTGCCAGCACCTCAGGCGGGGGGCGAACTGAAGCTTTCTTT
CDR3aa: CASTSGGGRTEAFF
d_gene: .
v_gene: TRBV6-5
abundance: .
j_gene: TRBJ1-1